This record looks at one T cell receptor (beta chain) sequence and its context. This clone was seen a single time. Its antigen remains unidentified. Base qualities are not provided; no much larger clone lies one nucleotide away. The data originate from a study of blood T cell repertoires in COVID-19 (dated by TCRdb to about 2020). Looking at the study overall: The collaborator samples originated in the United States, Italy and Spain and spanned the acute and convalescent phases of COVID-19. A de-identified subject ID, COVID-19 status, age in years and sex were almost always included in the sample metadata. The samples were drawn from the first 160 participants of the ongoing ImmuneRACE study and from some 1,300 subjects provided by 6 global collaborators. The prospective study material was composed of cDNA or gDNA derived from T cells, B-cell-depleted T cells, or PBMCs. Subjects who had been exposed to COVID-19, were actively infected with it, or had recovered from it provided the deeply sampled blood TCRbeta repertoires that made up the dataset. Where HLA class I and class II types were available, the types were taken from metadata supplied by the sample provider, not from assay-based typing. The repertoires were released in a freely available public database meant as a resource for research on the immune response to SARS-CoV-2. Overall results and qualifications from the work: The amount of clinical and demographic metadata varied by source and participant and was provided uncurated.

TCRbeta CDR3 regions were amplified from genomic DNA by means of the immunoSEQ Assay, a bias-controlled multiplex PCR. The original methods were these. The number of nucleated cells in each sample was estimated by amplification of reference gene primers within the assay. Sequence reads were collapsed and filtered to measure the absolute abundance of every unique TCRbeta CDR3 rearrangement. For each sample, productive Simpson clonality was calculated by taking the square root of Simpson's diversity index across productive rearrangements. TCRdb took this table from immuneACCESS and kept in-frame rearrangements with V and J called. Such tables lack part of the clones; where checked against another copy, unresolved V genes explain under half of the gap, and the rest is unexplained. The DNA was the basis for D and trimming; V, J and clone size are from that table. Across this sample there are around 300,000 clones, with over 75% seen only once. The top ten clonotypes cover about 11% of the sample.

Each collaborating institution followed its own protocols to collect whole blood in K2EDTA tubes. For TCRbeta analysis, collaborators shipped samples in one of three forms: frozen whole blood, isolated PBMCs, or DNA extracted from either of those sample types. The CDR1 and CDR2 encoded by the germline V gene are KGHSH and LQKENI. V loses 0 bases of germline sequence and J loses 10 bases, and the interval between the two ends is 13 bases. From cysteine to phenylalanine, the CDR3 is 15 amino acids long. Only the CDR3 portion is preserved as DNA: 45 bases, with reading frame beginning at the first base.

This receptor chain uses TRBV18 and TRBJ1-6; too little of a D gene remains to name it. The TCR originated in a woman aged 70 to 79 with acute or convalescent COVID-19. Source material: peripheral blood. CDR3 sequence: CASSPPGRESSPLHF. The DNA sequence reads TGTGCCAGCTCACCACCGGGAAGGGAGTCGTCACCCCTCCACTTT.